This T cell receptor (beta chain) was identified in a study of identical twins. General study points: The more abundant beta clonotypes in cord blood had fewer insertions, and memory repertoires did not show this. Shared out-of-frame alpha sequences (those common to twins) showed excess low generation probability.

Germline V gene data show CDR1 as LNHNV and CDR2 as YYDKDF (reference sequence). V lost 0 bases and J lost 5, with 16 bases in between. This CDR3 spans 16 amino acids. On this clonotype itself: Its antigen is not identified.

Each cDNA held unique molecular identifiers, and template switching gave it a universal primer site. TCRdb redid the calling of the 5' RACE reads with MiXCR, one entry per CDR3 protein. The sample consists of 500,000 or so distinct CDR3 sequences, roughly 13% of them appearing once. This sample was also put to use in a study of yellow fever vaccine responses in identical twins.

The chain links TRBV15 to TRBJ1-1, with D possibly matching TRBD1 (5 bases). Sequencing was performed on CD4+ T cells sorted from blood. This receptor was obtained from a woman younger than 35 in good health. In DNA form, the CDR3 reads TGTGCCACCAGCAGAGAATTGACCCAGGGTGGTACTGAAGCTTTCTTT. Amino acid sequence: CATSRELTQGGTEAFF.